This TCR beta chain came from a study of T cells after yellow fever vaccination. Study-wide background: Fractions of low cell number were prepared using SMART-Seq v4 Ultra Low Input.

About this clonotype: What it binds is unknown.

General observations from the study: A secondary response was less intense yet reached its peak sooner, at day 5 versus 15. Once the booster was given, most primary-vaccination clones reappeared, at roughly 96% for CD4 and 88% for CD8.

The CDR3 has 16 residues. CDR1 and CDR2 (germline): MGHRA, YSYEKL. The V end lost 4 bases, the J end lost 7 bases, and 23 bases lay between the germline ends. A 5'RACE template-switching step, the method used to make TCR cDNA, added a universal primer site and UMIs. MiXCR, run by TCRdb on the 5' RACE reads, gives a single entry per CDR3 protein. There are approximately 510,000 distinct CDR3 sequences in the sample; roughly a fifth occur only once, and about a sixth lies in the top ten. The rearrangement uses TRBV4-1 and TRBJ2-7; tentatively, D is TRBD1 or TRBD2 (5 bases each). Sequencing used PBMCs, obtained 21 days after the first yellow fever vaccination. This clonotype was sampled from a man in his late teens or twenties who received the YFV17D yellow fever vaccine. CDR3 sequence (DNA): TGCGCCAGCAGCCCCGTGGACAACGCCATTACGGGGGAGCAGTACGTC. This gives the protein CASSPVDNAITGEQYV.